Below, 27 T cell receptor beta chains from the same sample are listed, as sequenced in a study of T cells in Graves' hyperthyroidism and ophthalmopathy. What was amplified from RNA transcripts were TCR beta CDR3 regions. First-round RT-PCR with HTBI primers amplified the TCR CDR3 region. From the multiplex PCR reads, TCRdb called clonotypes with MiXCR, one entry per CDR3 protein. The data show some 800,000 distinct CDR3 sequences, about 38% seen once. Sequenced: blood. These receptors all come from a man younger than 35 with Graves' hyperthyroidism.

V usage is TRBV7-2 and J usage is TRBJ1-5; the D gene is possibly TRBD1 (5 bases). The CDR3 is 13 residues long. The V gene's germline CDR1 is SGHTA and CDR2 FQGNSA. The ends were cut back, 2 bases at V and 11 bases at J, with 13 bases in the middle. CDR3 protein: CASSLRRGETQHF. The CDR3 DNA sequence: TGTGCCAGCAGCTTACGGAGGGGAGAGACCCAGCATTTT.

A remark on this clonotype: A much larger clone differs from this one at a single base, so this may be a read error. The chain has TRBV24-1 and TRBJ2-2; perhaps D is TRBD1 or TRBD2 (5 bases each). This CDR3 spans 14 amino acids. CDR1 is KGHDR, CDR2 SFDVKD, per germline. Here the CDR3 DNA reads TGTGCCACCAGTGAGACAGTGAACACCGGGGAGCTGCTTTTT. This encodes CATSETVNTGELLF.

About this clonotype: Given the absence of the conserved phenylalanine or tryptophan at the CDR3 end, a read error is likely. No DNA is shown, since the ends of the CDR3 on it are uncertain; the CDR3 is the one TCRdb lists. V gene TRBV12-3 or TRBV12-4 combines with J gene TRBJ1-1. The CDR3 comprises 9 residues, both ends counted. The CDR3: CASSGRFSG.

In regard to this clonotype: This may arise from a read error, as a much more abundant clone is one base away. This chain joins TRBV2 and TRBJ1-1, with D perhaps TRBD1 (6 bases). The CDR3 loop spans 13 amino acids. CDR1 and CDR2 (germline): SNHLY, FYNNEI. CDR3 sequence (DNA): TGTGCCAGCTACAGGGAAAGGGACACTGAAGCTATCTTT. It yields the protein CASYRERDTEAIF.

This clonotype was counted ten times or more. The gene calls are TRBV11-2 and TRBJ1-1; 8 bases align to TRBD1. Germline CDR1 reads SGHAT; CDR2 reads FQNNGV. The junction had 7 bases not matched to a gene; V was cut back by 6 bases and J by 1 base. The length of the CDR3 is 15 residues. In DNA form, the CDR3 reads TGTGCCAGCAGTAACGACAGGGGTTGGAACACTGAAGCTTTCTTT. It translates to CASSNDRGWNTEAFF.

This clonotype was found a few times. This chain links TRBV7-9 with TRBJ2-5, with TRBD1 identical over 12 bases. Germline V gene data show CDR1 as SEHNR and CDR2 as FQNEAQ (reference sequence). After removal of 4 bases from V and 5 bases from J, the junction contained 8 bases not matched to a gene. The CDR3 runs to 16 residues. DNA for the CDR3: TGTGCCAGCAGCTCTTCGGGACAGGGGGCAGGGGAGACCCAGTACTTC. Its protein product is CASSSSGQGAGETQYF.

In regard to this clonotype: This may arise from a read error, as a much more abundant clone is one base away. The chain combines TRBV25-1 with TRBJ2-7; D is undetermined. The CDR3 spans 12 residues. From germline, CDR1 is MGHDK and CDR2 SYGVNS. The CDR3 bases are TGTGCCGGCAGTGAATATCACTACGAGCAGTACTTC. This sequence encodes CAGSEYHYEQYF.

This clonotype has a count of ten or more. This sequence joins TRBV7-8 and TRBJ2-5; D ambiguous. The V end lost 2 bases, the J end lost 0 bases, and 16 bases lay between the germline ends. From germline, CDR1 is SGHVS and CDR2 FQNEAQ. This CDR3 is built from 17 residues. This CDR3 is CASSLNVRFLDQETQYF. CDR3 DNA sequence: TGTGCCAGCAGCTTAAATGTCAGGTTCCTAGACCAAGAGACCCAGTACTTC.

The chain is built from TRBV7-9 and TRBJ2-7; the D call may be TRBD1 or TRBD2 (5 bases each). Germline assignment: CDR1 SEHNR and CDR2 FQNEAQ (reference sequence). CDR3 size: 13 residues. Between the trimmed V and J ends, which lost 11 bases and 3 bases, there was a span of 17 bases. For the CDR3, the DNA is TGTGCCTCTGGAGACGGGGCTTACTACGAGCAGTACTTC. Protein sequence: CASGDGAYYEQYF.

The chain carries TRBV7-9 and TRBJ2-5; 10 bases fit TRBD1. CDR1 SEHNR and CDR2 FQNEAQ come from the germline V gene (reference sequence). The CDR3 is 14 residues long. Trimming at V came to 5 bases and at J to 5 bases, leaving 5 bases not matched to a gene. The CDR3 loop is CASSHGTGAETQYF. The CDR3 bases are TGTGCCAGCAGCCACGGGACAGGGGCCGAGACCCAGTACTTC. Complete variable domain (other parts from reference TRBV7-9 and TRBJ2-5): DTGVSQNPRHKITKRGQNVTFRCDPISEHNRLYWYRQTLGQGPEFLTYFQNEAQLEKSRLLSDRFSAERPKGSFSTLEIQRTEQGDSAMYLCASSHGTGAETQYFGPGTRLLVL.

The chain uses TRBV12-3 or TRBV12-4 and TRBJ1-2; maybe TRBD1 (5 bases). Between the trimmed V and J ends, which lost 6 bases and 6 bases, there was a span of 20 bases. The CDR3 runs 15 residues. The CDR3 is CASSTNLGLEDGYTF. CDR3 nucleotide sequence: TGTGCCAGCAGCACGAACCTGGGACTGGAGGATGGCTACACCTTC.

Ten or more counts support this clonotype. The chain employs TRBV15 and TRBJ2-2; TRBD1 agrees at 8 bases. J gave up 4 bases and V 5 bases, and 6 bases lay outside the gene matches. The CDR3 has 15 amino acids. Germline V lookup: CDR1 LNHNV, CDR2 YYDKDF (reference sequence). The CDR3 sequence: CATSPWTGPTGELFF. CDR3 bases: TGTGCCACCAGCCCCTGGACAGGGCCCACCGGGGAGCTGTTTTTT.

Of note for this clonotype: Possible read error: a much larger clone is one base away. V and J are TRBV20-1 and TRBJ2-6; TRBD1 is a possible D gene (6 bases). The CDR3 spans 14 residues. Germline CDR1 and CDR2: DFQATT and SNEGSKA (reference sequence). V was clipped by 3 bases and J by 3 bases, with 9 bases between them. CDR3 residues: CSASTGFGANVLTF. DNA of the CDR3: TGCAGTGCTAGTACAGGGTTTGGGGCCAACGTCCTGACTTTC.

About this clonotype itself: Given a much more abundant clone one base away, this may be a read error. The rearrangement links TRBV29-1 to TRBJ2-2; perhaps TRBD1 as D (6 bases). This CDR3 comprises 13 residues. The V gene lost 8 bases and the J gene lost 1 base, with 11 bases spanning the gap. Germline V gene lookup returns CDR1 SQVTM and CDR2 ANQGSEA. CDR3 residues: CSIGRGNTGELFF. The CDR3 DNA reads as TGCAGCATTGGCAGGGGGAACACCGGGGAGCTGTTTTTT.

The chain combines TRBV10-3 with TRBJ1-4; the match to TRBD1 covers 8 bases. The junction had 6 bases not matched to a gene; V was cut back by 10 bases and J by 11 bases. The CDR3 has 11 residues. Germline lookup yields CDR1 ENHRY and CDR2 SYGVKD. CDR3 protein: CATGTGQKLFF. CDR3 coding DNA: TGTGCCACCGGGACAGGCCAGAAACTGTTTTTT.

This clonotype was counted between two and nine times. This chain joins TRBV7-2 and TRBJ1-2, with 12 bases matching TRBD1. Looked up from germline, CDR1 is SGHTA and CDR2 is FQGNSA. The CDR3 extends over 15 amino acids. The V and J ends lost 5 bases and 4 bases, in that order; junction bases with no gene match: 5. CDR3 protein: CASSGDRGPAYGYTF. Here the CDR3 DNA reads TGTGCCAGCAGCGGGGACAGGGGGCCTGCCTATGGCTACACCTTC. Full variable domain (outside the CDR3, taken from reference TRBV7-2 and TRBJ1-2): GAGVSQSPSNKVTEKGKDVELRCDPISGHTALYWYRQSLGQGLEFLIYFQGNSAPDKSGLPSDRFSAERTGGSVSTLTIQRTQQEDSAVYLCASSGDRGPAYGYTFGSGTRLTVV.

This clonotype was recorded many times. The chain employs TRBV7-2 and TRBJ2-7; D tentatively reads TRBD1 or TRBD2 (5 bases each). The CDR3 loop spans 13 amino acids. V was cut by 6 bases and J by 2 bases, with 11 bases left in between. Germline values: CDR1 SGHTA, CDR2 FQGNSA. This CDR3 reads CASRGVTTYEQYF. The CDR3 DNA reads as TGTGCCAGCAGGGGGGTGACGACCTACGAGCAGTACTTC.

The chain employs TRBV7-8 and TRBJ1-5; D is uncertain. Deletions cut 4 bases from V and 4 bases from J, with 8 bases between. The CDR3 is 13 amino acids. Germline V gene sequence: CDR1 SGHVS, CDR2 FQNEAQ. The chain's CDR3 is CASSSAINQPQHF. The CDR3 DNA is TGTGCCAGCAGCTCCGCGATAAATCAGCCCCAGCATTTT. The full variable domain, its missing parts supplied by reference TRBV7-8 and TRBJ1-5, is GAGVSQSPRYKVAKRGQDVALRCDPISGHVSLFWYQQALGQGPEFLTYFQNEAQLDKSGLPSDRFFAERPEGSVSTLKIQRTQQEDSAVYLCASSSAINQPQHFGDGTRLSIL.

Concerning this clonotype: A clone one base away is much larger, so this may be a read error. The chain employs TRBV25-1 and TRBJ1-2; possibly TRBD1 for D (6 bases). The CDR3 loop spans 13 amino acids. Between the trimmed V and J ends, which lost 5 bases and 3 bases, there was a span of 10 bases. Germline V gene data show CDR1 as MGHDK and CDR2 as SYGVNS. CDR3 residues: CASSSPGDYGYTF. The CDR3, as DNA: TGTGCCAGCAGTTCCCCAGGGGACTATGGCTACACCTTC.

This clonotype turned up a few times. V usage is TRBV28 and J usage is TRBJ1-5; unclear D gene. The CDR3 spans 12 residues. Germline values: CDR1 MDHEN, CDR2 SYDVKM. V was trimmed by 3 bases and J by 3 bases, leaving 3 bases between them. The CDR3: CASSFVNQPQHF. CDR3 nucleotides: TGTGCCAGCAGTTTCGTCAATCAGCCCCAGCATTTT.

This clonotype was recorded at least ten times. The rearrangement links TRBV7-9 to TRBJ1-2; D gene ambiguous. Between the trimmed V and J ends, which lost 4 bases and 4 bases, there was a span of 10 bases. The germline CDR1 and CDR2 sequences are SEHNR and FQNEAQ (reference sequence). This CDR3 has 13 amino acids. The CDR3 is CASSSGLIYGYTF. The CDR3 bases are TGTGCCAGCAGCTCCGGACTGATCTATGGCTACACCTTC.

V gene TRBV7-8 combines with J gene TRBJ2-2; TRBD2 matches at 9 bases. This CDR3 has 16 amino acids. The trim removed 3 bases at V and 2 bases at J, leaving 4 bases unmatched. Germline CDR1 and CDR2: SGHVS and FQNEAQ. Here the CDR3 DNA reads TGTGCCAGCAGCTTCCGACTAGCGGAAAACACCGGGGAGCTGTTTTTT. Amino acids: CASSFRLAENTGELFF.

The chain couples TRBV20-1 to TRBJ1-5; D might be TRBD1 (5 bases). In germline, CDR1 is DFQATT, CDR2 SNEGSKA (reference sequence). The CDR3 has 16 residues. The V gene lost 0 bases and the J gene lost 7 bases, with 19 bases spanning the gap. CDR3 bases: TGCAGTGCTAGAGATTTTAGGGGATCGGACAAACAGCCCCAGCATTTT. Its protein product is CSARDFRGSDKQPQHF.

With regard to this clonotype: This sequence may be a read error, since a much larger clone differs from it by one base. The chain employs TRBV7-2 and TRBJ1-1; maybe TRBD1 (6 bases). This CDR3 has 12 residues. CDR1 SGHTA and CDR2 FQGNSA come from the germline V gene. Trimming took 7 bases from V and 10 from J, leaving 16 bases between them. This CDR3 is CASIPRGESAFF. The CDR3 DNA reads as TGTGCCAGCATCCCGAGGGGGGAGTCAGCTTTCTTT.

This clonotype was picked up many times. CDR3 sequence reads: CASSVTGGSFHEQYF. CDR3 DNA: TGTGCCAGCAGCGTAACAGGGGGCTCGTTCCACGAGCAGTACTTC. The chain joins TRBV9 to TRBJ2-7, with 9 bases that match TRBD1. J gave up 5 bases and V 1 base, and 7 bases lay outside the gene matches. The CDR3 contains 15 residues. Germline CDR1 is SGDLS and CDR2 is YYNGEE.

The sample holds many counts of this clonotype. CDR3: CASSLGVRPQHF. The DNA of the CDR3 is TGTGCCAGCAGTCTAGGGGTGAGGCCCCAGCATTTT. V usage is TRBV2 and J usage is TRBJ1-5, with D maybe TRBD1 (5 bases). V lost 5 bases to trimming and J lost 9 bases, with 11 bases between them. The V gene's germline CDR1 is SNHLY and CDR2 FYNNEI. This CDR3 comprises 12 residues.

V and J are TRBV29-1 and TRBJ2-5; D is perhaps TRBD1 or TRBD2 (6 bases each). Germline CDR1 reads SQVTM; CDR2 reads ANQGSEA. The CDR3 spans 13 residues. Deletions cut 6 bases from V and 5 bases from J, with 16 bases between. This chain's CDR3 is CSVYSGGRETQYF. The CDR3 nucleotides are TGCAGCGTGTATTCCGGGGGCCGGGAGACCCAGTACTTC.